These T cell receptor beta chains were read from a single sample in a study of blood T cell repertoires in COVID-19. TCRdb's table, derived via immunoSEQ multiplex PCR, lists solely in-frame clones and lacks some. Altogether under 200,000 clones are present, roughly 85% being singletons, with the ten largest covering around 18%. Sequencing was carried out using PBMCs or T cells enriched from blood (not recorded which). These receptors were taken from a man in his sixties who had recovered from COVID-19. Both conserved end residues are part of each CDR3. The order of the fields is clone size, V gene, D gene, J gene, CDR3 DNA, CDR3 protein. A D gene is named only where the DNA matches it firmly. Size values are once, few and many counts, or a class for expanded clones, and some rows have none.

clone size: .; V gene: TRBV3-1/TRBV3-2; D gene: .; J gene: TRBJ1-5; CDR3 DNA: TGTGCCAGCAGCCAATCGCCGGGTTTTGAGCCCCAGCATTTT; CDR3 protein: CASSQSPGFEPQHF
clone size: .; V gene: TRBV7-7; D gene: .; J gene: TRBJ2-2; CDR3 DNA: TGTGCTAGCAGCCCGGGTGGGGCCCAGGGCACCGGGGAGCTGTTTTTT; CDR3 protein: CASSPGGAQGTGELFF
clone size: .; V gene: TRBV29-1; D gene: .; J gene: TRBJ2-3; CDR3 DNA: TGCAGCGTCGAGACACCGGGACAAGTTTTTGATACGCAGTATTTT; CDR3 protein: CSVETPGQVFDTQYF
clone size: .; V gene: TRBV6-6; D gene: TRBD1; J gene: TRBJ2-7; CDR3 DNA: TGTGCCAGCAGCTCGACAGGGGCGAGGTCCTACGAGCAGTACTTC; CDR3 protein: CASSSTGARSYEQYF
clone size: .; V gene: TRBV5-1; D gene: .; J gene: TRBJ2-7; CDR3 DNA: TGCGCCAGCAGCCGGGAGGGACAGTTCCGAGCCGAGCAGTACTTC; CDR3 protein: CASSREGQFRAEQYF
clone size: .; V gene: TRBV9; D gene: .; J gene: TRBJ2-5; CDR3 DNA: TGTGCCAGCAGCTTTCGGGACTCCCAAGAGACCCAGTACTTC; CDR3 protein: CASSFRDSQETQYF
clone size: .; V gene: TRBV19; D gene: .; J gene: TRBJ1-3; CDR3 DNA: TGTGCCAGTAGTTATGCGTTCGGAAACACCATATATTTT; CDR3 protein: CASSYAFGNTIYF
clone size: .; V gene: TRBV7-2; D gene: .; J gene: TRBJ2-5; CDR3 DNA: TGTGCCAGCAGCTTAGAAAGGACTGGCGAGACCCAGTACTTC; CDR3 protein: CASSLERTGETQYF
clone size: .; V gene: TRBV5-4; D gene: .; J gene: TRBJ2-1; CDR3 DNA: TGTGCCAGCAGCCCCGGGAAACTAGTTAGCGATGAGCAGTTCTTC; CDR3 protein: CASSPGKLVSDEQFF
clone size: .; V gene: TRBV7-6; D gene: TRBD2; J gene: TRBJ2-7; CDR3 DNA: TGTGCCAGCAGCTTAGCAGGGGCTAGCGGGAGGTACGAGCAGTACTTC; CDR3 protein: CASSLAGASGRYEQYF
clone size: .; V gene: TRBV4-2; D gene: TRBD1; J gene: TRBJ2-2; CDR3 DNA: TGTGCCAGCAGCCAAGTGGGGACAGGGATTGGCGGGGAGCTGTTTTTT; CDR3 protein: CASSQVGTGIGGELFF
clone size: .; V gene: TRBV3-1/TRBV3-2; D gene: .; J gene: TRBJ1-1; CDR3 DNA: TGTGCCAGCAGCCCGGGACCCGGGGGCACTGAAGCTTTCTTT; CDR3 protein: CASSPGPGGTEAFF
clone size: .; V gene: TRBV28; D gene: .; J gene: TRBJ2-2; CDR3 DNA: TGTGCCAGCTTCGGACCGGGGGAGAACACCGGGGAGCTGTTTTTT; CDR3 protein: CASFGPGENTGELFF
clone size: few; V gene: TRBV6-5; D gene: .; J gene: TRBJ1-3; CDR3 DNA: .; CDR3 protein: CASSSSGGRGNTIYF
clone size: .; V gene: TRBV7-2; D gene: .; J gene: TRBJ2-3; CDR3 DNA: TGTGCCAGCAGCTTTCGACAGGCCCGGACGTCCAGCACAGATACGCAGTATTTT; CDR3 protein: CASSFRQARTSSTDTQYF
clone size: .; V gene: TRBV7-3; D gene: .; J gene: TRBJ1-1; CDR3 DNA: TGTGCCAGCAGCGCCCTGTCAGGGTCCACTGAAGCTTTCTTT; CDR3 protein: CASSALSGSTEAFF
clone size: .; V gene: TRBV5-1; D gene: .; J gene: TRBJ1-3; CDR3 DNA: TGCGCCAGCAGCTTGACTCCGGGGTCCTCCGGAAACACCATATATTTT; CDR3 protein: CASSLTPGSSGNTIYF
clone size: .; V gene: TRBV7-3; D gene: .; J gene: TRBJ1-1; CDR3 DNA: TGTGCCAGCAGTCAGGAGGGGAGGAACACTGAAGCTTTCTTT; CDR3 protein: CASSQEGRNTEAFF
clone size: .; V gene: TRBV5-4; D gene: TRBD1; J gene: TRBJ1-1; CDR3 DNA: TGTGCCAGCAGCGCAGGGACAGGAGCTTTCTTT; CDR3 protein: CASSAGTGAFF
clone size: .; V gene: TRBV16; D gene: .; J gene: TRBJ2-1; CDR3 DNA: TGTGCCAGCAGCCAAGACGGGAGCTCCTACAATGAGCAGTTCTTC; CDR3 protein: CASSQDGSSYNEQFF
clone size: .; V gene: TRBV14; D gene: .; J gene: TRBJ2-7; CDR3 DNA: TGTGCCAGCAGCTATAGGGGGACAATGTACGAGCAGTACTTC; CDR3 protein: CASSYRGTMYEQYF
clone size: .; V gene: TRBV2; D gene: TRBD1; J gene: TRBJ2-3; CDR3 DNA: TGTGCCAGCAGGGCCGGGACAGGGGGTACAGATACGCAGTATTTT; CDR3 protein: CASRAGTGGTDTQYF
clone size: .; V gene: TRBV11-2; D gene: TRBD2; J gene: TRBJ2-3; CDR3 DNA: TGTGCCAGCACGCACGGGGGGGCCTGGGATACGCAGTATTTT; CDR3 protein: CASTHGGAWDTQYF
clone size: .; V gene: TRBV9; D gene: TRBD2; J gene: TRBJ2-5; CDR3 DNA: TGTGCCAGCAGCGCTGGGGGCGGGAGGGCGCTTCAAGAGACCCAGTACTTC; CDR3 protein: CASSAGGGRALQETQYF
clone size: .; V gene: TRBV21-1; D gene: .; J gene: TRBJ2-7; CDR3 DNA: TGTGCCAGCAGGGGGACTAGCGGGAGGTTCCACGAGCAGTACTTC; CDR3 protein: CASRGTSGRFHEQYF
clone size: .; V gene: TRBV18; D gene: .; J gene: TRBJ2-7; CDR3 DNA: TGTGCCAGCTCACCACAGGAGGGCGAGCAGTACTTC; CDR3 protein: CASSPQEGEQYF
clone size: once; V gene: TRBV9; D gene: .; J gene: TRBJ2-6; CDR3 DNA: TGTGCCAGCAGCGTAAACTTTGTGGGAGTTTCTTCTGGGGCCAACGTCCTGACTTTC; CDR3 protein: CASSVNFVGVSSGANVLTF
clone size: few; V gene: TRBV5-1; D gene: .; J gene: TRBJ1-2; CDR3 DNA: TGCGCCAGCAGCTGGGACATTACCGGCTACACCTTC; CDR3 protein: CASSWDITGYTF
clone size: .; V gene: TRBV5-6; D gene: .; J gene: TRBJ1-2; CDR3 DNA: TGTGCCAGCAGCTTGGAGTCAGATTATGGCTACACCTTC; CDR3 protein: CASSLESDYGYTF
clone size: .; V gene: TRBV7-2; D gene: .; J gene: TRBJ1-2; CDR3 DNA: TGTGCCAGCAGCTTAATGCAGGGAATAACTGATTATGGCTACACCTTC; CDR3 protein: CASSLMQGITDYGYTF
clone size: .; V gene: TRBV5-4; D gene: TRBD1; J gene: TRBJ2-7; CDR3 DNA: TGTGCCAGCAGCTACGGACAGGTTGTGAACGAGCAGTACTTC; CDR3 protein: CASSYGQVVNEQYF
clone size: once; V gene: TRBV25-1; D gene: .; J gene: TRBJ1-3; CDR3 DNA: TGTGCCAGCAGTGACCCTCGGGGGGGAGGGGGAAACACCATATATTTT; CDR3 protein: CASSDPRGGGGNTIYF
clone size: once; V gene: TRBV15; D gene: TRBD1; J gene: TRBJ2-3; CDR3 DNA: TGTGCCACCAGCAGAGTCCCGGACAGGGTGACAGATACGCAGTATTTT; CDR3 protein: CATSRVPDRVTDTQYF
clone size: .; V gene: TRBV2; D gene: TRBD1; J gene: TRBJ2-5; CDR3 DNA: TGTGCCAGCAGTGGGCGGACAGGGCAAGAGACCCAGTACTTC; CDR3 protein: CASSGRTGQETQYF
clone size: few; V gene: TRBV25-1; D gene: TRBD1; J gene: TRBJ2-7; CDR3 DNA: TGTGCCAGCAGTCGGCAAGGACAGGGACGGAACGAGCAGTACTTC; CDR3 protein: CASSRQGQGRNEQYF
clone size: .; V gene: TRBV4-1; D gene: .; J gene: TRBJ1-1; CDR3 DNA: TGCGCCAGCAGCCGCCTGGGACAGAACACTGAAGCTTTCTTT; CDR3 protein: CASSRLGQNTEAFF
clone size: once; V gene: TRBV19; D gene: .; J gene: TRBJ1-2; CDR3 DNA: TGTGCCAGTAGTACTTTTCCAGGGTTTAACTATGGCTACACCTTC; CDR3 protein: CASSTFPGFNYGYTF
clone size: .; V gene: TRBV27; D gene: .; J gene: TRBJ1-5; CDR3 DNA: TGTGCCAGCAGTACCCCCCCACCGATCGGGGGCAATCAGCCCCAGCATTTT; CDR3 protein: CASSTPPPIGGNQPQHF
clone size: .; V gene: TRBV18; D gene: .; J gene: TRBJ1-1; CDR3 DNA: TGTGCCAGCTCACCACACTCCACCTACAACACTGAAGCTTTCTTT; CDR3 protein: CASSPHSTYNTEAFF
clone size: once; V gene: TRBV7-3; D gene: .; J gene: TRBJ2-3; CDR3 DNA: TGTGCCAGCAGCCTAGGGGTCACAGATACGCAGTATTTT; CDR3 protein: CASSLGVTDTQYF
clone size: .; V gene: TRBV4-1; D gene: .; J gene: TRBJ2-7; CDR3 DNA: TGCGCCAGCAGCCCAACGGGTACCGCGAACTCCTACGAGCAGTACTTC; CDR3 protein: CASSPTGTANSYEQYF
clone size: few; V gene: TRBV6-5; D gene: TRBD1; J gene: TRBJ1-2; CDR3 DNA: TGTGCCACCCACCCGACAGGGCTTAGCTATGGCTACACCTTC; CDR3 protein: CATHPTGLSYGYTF
clone size: few; V gene: TRBV10-3; D gene: .; J gene: TRBJ1-2; CDR3 DNA: TGTGCCATCAGAGAGAATAACAAAGCTAACTATGGCTACACCTTC; CDR3 protein: CAIRENNKANYGYTF